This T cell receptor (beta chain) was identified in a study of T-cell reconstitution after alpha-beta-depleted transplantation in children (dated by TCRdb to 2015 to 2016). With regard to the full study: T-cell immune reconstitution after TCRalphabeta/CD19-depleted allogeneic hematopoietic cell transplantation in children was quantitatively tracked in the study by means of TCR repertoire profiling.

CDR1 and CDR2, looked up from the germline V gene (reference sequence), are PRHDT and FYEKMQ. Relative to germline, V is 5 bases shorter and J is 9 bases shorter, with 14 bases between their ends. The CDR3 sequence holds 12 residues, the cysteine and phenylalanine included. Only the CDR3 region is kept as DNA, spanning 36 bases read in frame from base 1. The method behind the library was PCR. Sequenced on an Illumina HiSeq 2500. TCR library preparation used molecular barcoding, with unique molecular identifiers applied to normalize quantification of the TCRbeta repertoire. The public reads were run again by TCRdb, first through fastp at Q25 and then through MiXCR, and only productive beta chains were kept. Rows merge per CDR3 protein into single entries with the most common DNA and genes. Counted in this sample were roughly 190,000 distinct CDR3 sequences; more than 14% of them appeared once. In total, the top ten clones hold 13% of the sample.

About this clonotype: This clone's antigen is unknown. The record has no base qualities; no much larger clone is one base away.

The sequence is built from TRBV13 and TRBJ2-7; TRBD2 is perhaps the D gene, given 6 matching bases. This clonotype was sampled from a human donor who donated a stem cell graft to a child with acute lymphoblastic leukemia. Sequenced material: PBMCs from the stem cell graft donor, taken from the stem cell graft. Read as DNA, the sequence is TGTGCCAGCAGCCCCGGGGGAGTGGGGCAGTACTTC. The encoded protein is CASSPGGVGQYF.